This entry lists 24 T cell receptor beta chains sequenced from one sample in a study of human T cells and chemical hapten exposure. It was from unfractionated whole blood that total RNA was extracted. TCRdb used MiXCR to reprocess the 5' RACE reads, holding one entry per CDR3 protein. Counted here are more than 60,000 distinct CDR3 sequences, 15% to 20% occurring once; the ten biggest clones make up approximately 6.2%. These receptors were obtained from a female donor in good health.

This clonotype was seen repeatedly, ten times or more. The V and J genes are TRBV29-1 and TRBJ2-3; 11 bases agree with TRBD2. This CDR3 has 15 amino acids. Germline CDR1 SQVTM, CDR2 ANQGSEA. With V trimmed by 5 bases and J by 6 bases, 10 bases remained unmatched. This chain's CDR3 is CSVTSPGLAADTQYF. The CDR3 DNA follows: TGCAGCGTTACCTCCCCGGGACTAGCGGCGGATACGCAGTATTTT.

The chain uses TRBV11-2 and TRBJ1-2; D is uncertain. The CDR3 runs 13 residues. Germline V CDR1 and CDR2: SGHAT, FQNNGV. V lost 6 bases and J 6 bases, leaving 14 bases between the germline ends. CDR3 in amino acids: CASSLRPGDGYTF. CDR3 bases: TGTGCCAGCAGTCTTAGGCCAGGAGATGGCTACACCTTC.

The rearrangement links TRBV5-1 to TRBJ2-1; TRBD2 matches 7 bases. V lost 4 bases and J lost 6; bases outside the gene matches: 7. This CDR3 region has 14 residues. Per the germline V gene, CDR1 is SGHRS and CDR2 is YFSETQ. The DNA for the CDR3 is TGCGCCAGCAGCCCGTGGGAGGGGAGCAATGAGCAGTTCTTC. It is translated as CASSPWEGSNEQFF.

The gene calls are TRBV5-6 and TRBJ2-4; D not resolved. Trimming took off 0 bases at V and 0 bases at J, with 7 bases between the two ends. The V gene's germline CDR1 is SGHDT and CDR2 YYEEEE. CDR3 size: 15 residues. The CDR3 protein is CASSLDVGAKNIQYF. The CDR3 nucleotides read TGTGCCAGCAGCTTGGATGTGGGAGCCAAAAACATTCAGTACTTC.

The J gene is TRBJ1-2, the V gene TRBV11-1; possibly TRBD1 for D (6 bases). Trimming pared 4 bases from V and 7 bases from J, leaving 34 bases between. The CDR3 consists of 20 residues. Germline values: CDR1 SGHAT, CDR2 FQDESV (reference sequence). DNA for the CDR3: TGTGCCAGCAGCTGTCCCCCCCCGCTAAATACAGGGAACGCAATTGTTGGCTACACCTTC. It encodes CASSCPPPLNTGNAIVGYTF.

The CDR3, as DNA: TGTGCCAGCAGCCCACTCCGGGACAGGGGGTTTGGGGCCTACGAGCAGTACTTC. Translation: CASSPLRDRGFGAYEQYF. The chain couples TRBV5-5 to TRBJ2-7; TRBD1 aligns across 11 bases. The CDR3 is 18 amino acids. V gave up 4 bases and J gave up 2 bases; unmatched junction bases: 14. The germline V gene encodes CDR1 SGHKS and CDR2 YYEKEE (reference sequence).

CDR3 DNA: TGTGCCAGCAGCCAACCAGAGTCCAGTGAAGCTTTCTTT. Translation: CASSQPESSEAFF. This sequence joins TRBV4-2 and TRBJ1-1; D call uncertain. The CDR3 consists of 13 residues. V was clipped by 2 bases and J by 7 bases, with 11 bases between them. The V gene's germline CDR1 is LGHNA and CDR2 YNFKEQ.

In its sample, this clonotype was seen many times. The rearrangement uses TRBV27 and TRBJ2-3, with 7 bases fitting TRBD2. Germline-derived CDR1 and CDR2 are MNHEY and SMNVEV (reference sequence). There are 15 residues in the CDR3. With V trimmed by 3 bases and J by 8 bases, 11 bases remained unmatched. CDR3 DNA: TGTGCCAGCAGTTTCCAGGCGCGGGGGAGGGGTACGCAGTATTTT. Its translation: CASSFQARGRGTQYF.

The rearrangement links TRBV11-2 to TRBJ2-7; unclear D gene. V lost 3 bases and J lost 3, with 6 bases in between. The CDR3 consists of 12 residues. Germline V gene sequence: CDR1 SGHAT, CDR2 FQNNGV. The CDR3 sequence: CASSFGDYEQYF. In DNA, the CDR3 is TGTGCCAGCAGCTTTGGAGACTACGAGCAGTACTTC.

This clonotype was recorded a few times. The chain couples TRBV3-1 to TRBJ1-6; D gene unclear. Germline V gene data show CDR1 as LGHDT and CDR2 as YNNKEL (reference sequence). The CDR3 is made up of 16 amino acids. Trimming shortened V by 2 bases and J by 10 bases, and 18 bases separated the two germline ends. This CDR3 reads CASSQTKGPSGSPLHF. The DNA for the CDR3 is TGTGCCAGCAGCCAAACGAAAGGCCCGTCTGGATCACCCCTCCACTTT.

CDR3 nucleotides: TGTGCCAGCAGCCAATCATATGAGCAGTTCTTC. It translates to CASSQSYEQFF. The V and J genes are TRBV2 and TRBJ2-1; D ambiguous. Trimming pared 6 bases from V and 8 bases from J, leaving 8 bases between. The germline CDR1 and CDR2 sequences are SNHLY and FYNNEI. CDR3 length: 11 amino acids.

V gene TRBV12-3 or TRBV12-4 combines with J gene TRBJ1-3, with D tentatively TRBD1 (5 bases). The germline V and J ends were trimmed by 2 bases and 2 bases, with 13 bases remaining between them. The length of the CDR3 is 16 residues. The CDR3 protein is CASSLSGSAAGNTIYF. The DNA for the CDR3 is TGTGCCAGCAGTTTATCAGGGTCGGCTGCTGGAAACACCATATATTTT.

This clonotype was observed a handful of times. The V gene is TRBV7-2, the J gene TRBJ1-1; D gene uncertain. Germline V lookup: CDR1 SGHTA, CDR2 FQGNSA. The CDR3 has 11 amino acids. Trimming cost V 6 bases and J 8 bases, with 10 bases left between them. The CDR3 region is CASRPTVEAFF. The DNA for the CDR3 is TGTGCCAGCAGACCTACAGTAGAAGCTTTCTTT.

The rearrangement joins TRBV20-1 to TRBJ1-5; D gene ambiguous. Trimming took 2 bases from V and 1 from J, leaving 3 bases between them. This CDR3 contains 12 residues. Germline lookup yields CDR1 DFQATT and CDR2 SNEGSKA (reference sequence). This CDR3 reads CSARSSNQPQHF. CDR3 nucleotide sequence: TGCAGTGCTAGAAGCAGCAATCAGCCCCAGCATTTT.

This chain connects TRBV12-3 or TRBV12-4 to TRBJ2-5; D is undetermined. V lost 4 bases and J lost 1, with 13 bases in between. The CDR3 is 15 amino acids. DNA for the CDR3: TGTGCCAGCAGTTCCCCTCTAGGTTCCCAAGAGACCCAGTACTTC. Its protein is CASSSPLGSQETQYF.

The chain recombines TRBV5-1 with TRBJ2-1, with a tentative D call TRBD1 (6 bases). Germline V gene sequence: CDR1 SGHRS, CDR2 YFSETQ. V dropped 2 bases and J dropped 6 bases, with 9 bases sitting between them. The CDR3 runs to 13 residues. Written as DNA, the CDR3 is TGCGCCAGCAGCTTCCTCAGGGGCAATGAGCAGTTCTTC. It yields the protein CASSFLRGNEQFF.

This clonotype was seen only a few times. The chain couples TRBV6-1 to TRBJ2-6, with 10 bases that match TRBD2. The CDR3 covers 18 residues. CDR1 and CDR2 (germline): MNHNS, SASEGT. The trim removed 7 bases at V and 0 bases at J, leaving 9 bases unmatched. For the CDR3, the DNA is TGTGCCAGCACTAGCGGGAGATCTTTGGGCTCTGGGGCCAACGTCCTGACTTTC. The encoded protein is CASTSGRSLGSGANVLTF.

This clonotype was detected only a few times. The chain couples TRBV7-8 to TRBJ2-6, with a tentative D call TRBD2 (5 bases). The CDR3 is 18 residues long. The V gene lost 0 bases and the J gene lost 0 bases, with 12 bases spanning the gap. CDR1 and CDR2 (germline): SGHVS, FQNEAQ. The DNA of the CDR3 is TGTGCCAGCAGCTTAGCCGGACTCGATTTCTCTGGGGCCAACGTCCTGACTTTC. Translated: CASSLAGLDFSGANVLTF.

The gene calls are TRBV5-5 and TRBJ1-1; 7 positions match TRBD1. The CDR3 runs 14 residues. V was pared by 2 bases and J by 4 bases, with 5 bases of the junction left unmatched. The germline V gene has CDR1 SGHKS and CDR2 YYEKEE (reference sequence). The CDR3 DNA reads as TGTGCCAGCAGCTTACAGGGGCGGAGCACTGAAGCTTTCTTT. Translated, it gives CASSLQGRSTEAFF.

This clonotype was seen ten or more times. The V gene is TRBV10-3, the J gene TRBJ2-7, with 11 bases that match TRBD1. The CDR3 runs to 14 residues. The V and J ends lost 0 bases and 5 bases, in that order; junction bases with no gene match: 0. Germline CDR1 is ENHRY and CDR2 is SYGVKD. The CDR3 here is CAISESGQGDEQYF. CDR3 DNA sequence: TGTGCCATCAGTGAGTCGGGACAGGGGGACGAGCAGTACTTC.

This clonotype was found once. The chain couples TRBV10-2 to TRBJ1-2; 9 bases are a match to TRBD1. Germline CDR1 reads WSHSY; CDR2 reads SAAADI. The CDR3 consists of 15 residues. Trimming removed 6 bases from V and 4 bases from J; junction bases left unmatched: 9. The CDR3 nucleotides are TGCGCCAGCAGCCAACAGGGGGCCACAAGCTATGGCTACACCTTC. Its translation is CASSQQGATSYGYTF.

This clonotype was seen more than once but under ten times. The V call is TRBV13, the J call TRBJ1-1; the match to TRBD1 covers 11 bases. Trimming took 2 bases from V and 1 from J; bases not matched to a gene: 6. Looked up from germline, CDR1 is PRHDT and CDR2 is FYEKMQ (reference sequence). This CDR3 comprises 17 residues. CDR3 sequence (DNA): TGTGCCAGCAGCTTAAGGACAGGGGGCGAAACGAACACTGAAGCTTTCTTT. Residues: CASSLRTGGETNTEAFF.

This clonotype turned up a few times. CDR3 protein: CAISESVVGGQAFF. The CDR3 DNA reads as TGTGCCATCAGTGAGTCAGTCGTCGGGGGCCAAGCTTTCTTT. J is TRBJ1-1 and V is TRBV10-3, with D possibly being TRBD1 (6 bases). CDR1 is ENHRY, CDR2 SYGVKD, per germline. V was clipped by 0 bases and J by 9 bases, with 14 bases between them. The CDR3 consists of 14 residues.

Many counts were recorded for this clonotype. The J gene is TRBJ2-2, the V gene TRBV7-2, with 9 bases matching TRBD2. This CDR3 region has 15 residues. The germline V gene encodes CDR1 SGHTA and CDR2 FQGNSA. After removal of 3 bases from V and 2 bases from J, the junction contained 1 base not matched to a gene. CDR3 residues: CASSLGLANTGELFF. The CDR3 DNA reads as TGTGCCAGCAGCTTGGGACTAGCAAACACCGGGGAGCTGTTTTTT.